The rows below give T cell receptor beta chains drawn from one sample of a study of T cells after yellow fever vaccination. TCRdb ran MiXCR on the 5' RACE reads and lists one entry per CDR3 protein. The sample holds hundreds of thousands of distinct CDR3 sequences; about 14% are singletons and the top ten take over 12%. This specimen was PBMCs, taken on the day of the yellow fever booster vaccination. All receptors come from a man under 40 who received the YFV17D yellow fever vaccine. The CDR3 runs from the conserved cysteine through the conserved F or W. A D gene is named only where the DNA matches it firmly. Size tells how often a clone was seen (once, few, many) or the class of an expanded clone, and some rows leave it out.

j_call: TRBJ2-7
d_call: -
clone_size: few
v_call: TRBV7-2
cdr3_nt: TGTGCCAGCAGCCCCGCACGGGCGGGACGGAGCGAGCAGTACTTC
cdr3_aa: CASSPARAGRSEQYF

j_call: TRBJ1-5
d_call: -
clone_size: -
v_call: TRBV28
cdr3_nt: TGTGCCAGCAGTATCCACCTATCGGAGCAGCCCCAGCATTTT
cdr3_aa: CASSIHLSEQPQHF

j_call: TRBJ2-2
d_call: TRBD1
clone_size: -
v_call: TRBV10-1
cdr3_nt: TGCGCCAGCAGTCCCGCCGGGACAGCCTACACCGGGGAGCTGTTTTTT
cdr3_aa: CASSPAGTAYTGELFF

j_call: TRBJ2-1
d_call: TRBD2
clone_size: few
v_call: TRBV28
cdr3_nt: TGTGCCAGCACGCCGTTGGGACTAGCGGCCTACAATGAGCAGTTCTTC
cdr3_aa: CASTPLGLAAYNEQFF

j_call: TRBJ2-7
d_call: TRBD2
clone_size: few
v_call: TRBV20-1
cdr3_nt: TGCAGTGCTAGAGCCCTCGGACTAGCTGGTGAGCAGTACTTC
cdr3_aa: CSARALGLAGEQYF

j_call: TRBJ2-7
d_call: -
clone_size: few
v_call: TRBV7-9
cdr3_nt: TGTGCCAGCAGCTTGGGAGCGAAGAGCTCCTACGAGCAGTACTTC
cdr3_aa: CASSLGAKSSYEQYF

j_call: TRBJ1-2
d_call: TRBD1
clone_size: -
v_call: TRBV29-1
cdr3_nt: TGCAGCGTTGGAGACAGGGGGCAACTCTATGGCTACACCTTC
cdr3_aa: CSVGDRGQLYGYTF

j_call: TRBJ2-1
d_call: TRBD1
clone_size: few
v_call: TRBV5-1
cdr3_nt: TGCGCCAGCAGCCCTGGCGGGACAGGGGGCAATGAGCAGTTCTTC
cdr3_aa: CASSPGGTGGNEQFF

j_call: TRBJ2-2
d_call: -
clone_size: -
v_call: TRBV30
cdr3_nt: TGTGCCTGGAGTGTCTGGCGGGCGAACACCGGGGAGCTGTTTTTT
cdr3_aa: CAWSVWRANTGELFF

j_call: TRBJ2-3
d_call: -
clone_size: few
v_call: TRBV2
cdr3_nt: TGTGCCAGCAGCTGGCTAGATGGAGATACGCAGTATTTT
cdr3_aa: CASSWLDGDTQYF

j_call: TRBJ2-7
d_call: TRBD2
clone_size: -
v_call: TRBV3-1
cdr3_nt: TGTGCCAGCAGGGGGACTAGCGGATACTCCTACGAGCAGTACTTC
cdr3_aa: CASRGTSGYSYEQYF

j_call: TRBJ1-5
d_call: -
clone_size: few
v_call: TRBV7-4
cdr3_nt: TGTGCCAGCAGCTCCCTCGGAAATCAGCCCCAGCATTTT
cdr3_aa: CASSSLGNQPQHF